This T cell receptor (beta chain) was identified during a study of blood T cell repertoires in COVID-19. Study-level background: From T cells, B-cell-depleted T cells, or PBMCs came the material, which was cDNA or gDNA.

The data were produced by immunoSEQ multiplex PCR, yet TCRdb's version contains in-frame clones alone and is incomplete. The table records roughly 250,000 clones, roughly 80% of them present only once. CDR3 length: 18 amino acids. Deletions cut 4 bases from V and 0 bases from J, with 22 bases between. Germline loops: CDR1 SGHKS, CDR2 YYEKEE (reference sequence). The genes are TRBV5-5 and TRBJ1-2; D is possibly TRBD1 (5 bases). Sequenced: peripheral blood. This sequence was found in a woman between 35 and 50 years old with active or convalescent COVID-19. This CDR3 is CASSPNSRTGDTNYGYTF. Here the CDR3 DNA reads TGTGCCAGCAGCCCTAATTCACGAACAGGAGATACTAACTATGGCTACACCTTC.